The present T cell receptor beta chain was sequenced within a study of blood T cell repertoires in COVID-19. Participant-given clinical history determined each cohort assignment. Within 2 weeks before study entry, exposed participants met a COVID-19 case. Generated by immunoSEQ multiplex PCR, the TCRdb table keeps only in-frame clones and is missing some. In the table there are 300,000 to 450,000 clones, roughly 90% of which are singletons. Germline V gene sequence: CDR1 LNHDA, CDR2 SQIVND (reference sequence). V was shortened by 9 bases and J by 2 bases, with 7 bases between the two germline ends. CDR3 length equals 11 residues.

This sequence joins TRBV19 and TRBJ1-2, with no clear D. This TCR was recovered from a woman aged 25 to 39 who had been exposed to COVID-19. Input material: PBMCs or T cells enriched from blood (not recorded which). The CDR3 sequence is CASDTNYGYTF. The CDR3 DNA is TGTGCCAGCGACACCAACTATGGCTACACCTTC.